A selection of T cell receptor beta chains follows, all from one sample in a study of shared T cell receptors in the human thymus. The table came from immunoSEQ multiplex PCR; TCRdb's copy has only in-frame clones and leaves some out. The sample carries 700,000 or so clones, around 85% recorded once. The same data also contributed to another study, on human thymus T cells.

The sequenced sample consisted of thymocytes. The receptors here all came from a girl under three years old with a congenital heart defect. Both conserved end residues are part of each CDR3. The order of the fields is D gene, clone size, J gene, V gene, CDR3 DNA, CDR3 protein. D genes are given only for firm matches. Not every row has a clone size; where given, it reads once, few, many or a size class.

-,-,TRBJ2-1,TRBV6-5,TGTGCCAGCAGTTACAGGCGGAGCTCCTACAATGAGCAGTTCTTC,CASSYRRSSYNEQFF
TRBD1,-,TRBJ2-3,TRBV6-4,TGTGCCAGCAGTGAATCGGACAGGGCCCTCACAGATACGCAGTATTTT,CASSESDRALTDTQYF
TRBD2,-,TRBJ2-3,TRBV13,TGTGCCAGCAGCTTACCAGCGGGGGGGCCGGATACGCAGTATTTT,CASSLPAGGPDTQYF
-,-,TRBJ1-3,TRBV4-3,TGCGCCAGCAGCCAAGGACCCCAGGGCATAGGAAACACCATATATTTT,CASSQGPQGIGNTIYF
-,few,TRBJ1-6,TRBV14,TGTGCCAGCAGCCAAGATCCGGTAGGGGATCCCCTCCACTTT,CASSQDPVGDPLHF
-,-,TRBJ1-1,TRBV10-3,TGTGCCATCAGTGAGAGAGGGGGAAACGGAGCTTTCTTT,CAISERGGNGAFF
TRBD1,-,TRBJ2-7,TRBV28,TGTGCCAGCAGTTTAATGGTTACGGGACAGCGACTTCTACAAACCTACGAGCAGTACTTC,CASSLMVTGQRLLQTYEQYF
-,-,TRBJ2-5,TRBV5-5,TGTGCCAGCAGCACGCTTCCGGATCGCGGGGAGACCCAGTACTTC,CASSTLPDRGETQYF
-,-,TRBJ1-4,TRBV19,TGTGCCAGTAGTTTGTACAGGCCTCTTGGTAATGAAAAACTGTTTTTT,CASSLYRPLGNEKLFF
-,-,TRBJ2-7,TRBV2,TGTGCCAGCAGTGTAGGCGGGGTGCCCCTCTACGAGCAGTACTTC,CASSVGGVPLYEQYF
-,-,TRBJ1-6,TRBV5-8,TGTGCCACCCCCGATCCGGGACATAAAAATTCACCCCTCCACTTT,CATPDPGHKNSPLHF
-,-,TRBJ2-5,TRBV7-6,TGTGCCAGCAGCTTAAGAACAGGGTACGAGACCCAGTACTTC,CASSLRTGYETQYF
-,-,TRBJ1-2,TRBV9,TGTGCCAGCAGCGCCCCCCACGGACTAAGGTATCCGGATTACACCTTC,CASSAPHGLRYPDYTF
-,-,TRBJ2-7,TRBV7-3,TGTGCCAGCAGTCCAACACCGGGAATAAAGGTCTACGAGCAGTACTTC,CASSPTPGIKVYEQYF
-,-,TRBJ1-1,TRBV7-9,TGTGCCAGCAGCTTACATTGGGGCTCTTTTGTTGTGAACACTGAAGCTTTCTTT,CASSLHWGSFVVNTEAFF
-,-,TRBJ1-1,TRBV6-5,TGTGCCAGCCATTCGAACACTGAAGCTTTCTTT,CASHSNTEAFF
-,-,TRBJ2-3,TRBV6-5,TGTGCCAGCAGTTACGAACGCGACAATTCGGATACGCAGTATTTT,CASSYERDNSDTQYF
TRBD1,once,TRBJ1-2,TRBV10-3,TGTGCCATCAGTGAAAGGGACCAGACAGGGCGACGCTACACCTTC,CAISERDQTGRRYTF
TRBD2,-,TRBJ2-5,TRBV7-2,TGTGCCAGCAGCTTAACGGGGGGACCCATTGAGACCCAGTACTTC,CASSLTGGPIETQYF
-,-,TRBJ1-6,TRBV5-5,TGTGCCAGCAGCTTGAGTATAAGTGTGGGGGCTTCCTATAATTCACCCCTCCACTTT,CASSLSISVGASYNSPLHF
TRBD1,-,TRBJ1-4,TRBV7-9,TGTGCCAGCAGCTCGGGACAGTCTTTTTCGCCTAATGAAAAACTGTTTTTT,CASSSGQSFSPNEKLFF
TRBD2,once,TRBJ2-3,TRBV10-3,TGTGCCATCAGTGAGTCGAGGCCCGGTAGACTAGCCACAGATACGCAGTATTTT,CAISESRPGRLATDTQYF
-,-,TRBJ2-7,TRBV7-9,TGTGCCAGCAGCTTAGCTGAGGGACACCTAGTTTACGAGCAGTACTTC,CASSLAEGHLVYEQYF
-,-,TRBJ2-2,TRBV28,TGTGCCAGCAGTGCCCTCGGGGTTAACACCGGGGAGCTGTTTTTT,CASSALGVNTGELFF
-,-,TRBJ1-1,TRBV5-1,TGCGCCAGCAGCCCGGTTGTGAACACTGAAGCTTTCTTT,CASSPVVNTEAFF
TRBD2,-,TRBJ2-5,TRBV6-1,TGTGCCAGCAGTGAGGGTCCTAGCGGGGGACCTCACGCTTCTCAAGAGACCCAGTACTTC,CASSEGPSGGPHASQETQYF
TRBD1,-,TRBJ2-7,TRBV2,TGTGCCAGCAGCGGGGACAGTGGCCTGGAGGAGCAGTACTTC,CASSGDSGLEEQYF
TRBD2,once,TRBJ2-2,TRBV28,TGTGCCAGCAGTTTATACGGACTAGCGGGGGGGCCGGCCACCGGGGAGCTGTTTTTT,CASSLYGLAGGPATGELFF
-,-,TRBJ1-2,TRBV6-6,TGTGCCAGCAGATCACGCTCACAGGGAGGCTACACCTTC,CASRSRSQGGYTF
TRBD1,-,TRBJ1-4,TRBV14,TGTGCCAGCAGCCAAGATCTGGGTCCCAGGGGGGAAGAAAAACTGTTTTTT,CASSQDLGPRGEEKLFF
TRBD2,-,TRBJ2-1,TRBV18,TGTGCCAGCTCACCAGTTCTGCGGGGGGTGGTCGTGACCAATGAGCAGTTCTTC,CASSPVLRGVVVTNEQFF
TRBD1,-,TRBJ2-5,TRBV7-7,TGTGCTAGCAGCGACCCTTATAACAGGACAGGCTCCCAAGAGACCCAGTACTTC,CASSDPYNRTGSQETQYF
TRBD2,few,TRBJ2-3,TRBV4-1,TGCGCCAGCAGCCAAGGGGTGGGTCTGCTAGCGGGGGACGTCACAGATACGCAGTATTTT,CASSQGVGLLAGDVTDTQYF
-,-,TRBJ2-3,TRBV27,TGTGCCAGCAGTTTAGTCCCCCCTAGCACAGATACGCAGTATTTT,CASSLVPPSTDTQYF
TRBD2,-,TRBJ2-1,TRBV5-1,TGCGCCAGCTTTCGCTACACCGGGACTAGCGATGAGCAGTTCTTC,CASFRYTGTSDEQFF
-,-,TRBJ2-7,TRBV11-2,TGTGCCAGCAGCTCAGGGATCTCCTACGAGCAGTACTTC,CASSSGISYEQYF
-,-,TRBJ1-2,TRBV7-9,TGTGCCAGCAGCCTGAGCTGGACAAAGGACAGCCACTATGGCTACACCTTC,CASSLSWTKDSHYGYTF
TRBD1,once,TRBJ2-7,TRBV11-2,TGTGCCAGCAGCTTTTCTGGACAGGGGATTTACTACGAGCAGTACTTC,CASSFSGQGIYYEQYF
TRBD1,-,TRBJ2-5,TRBV5-6,TGTGCCAGCAGCTTGATGACAGGGAGTTACCAAGAGACCCAGTACTTC,CASSLMTGSYQETQYF
TRBD1,few,TRBJ1-5,TRBV7-8,TGTGCCAGCAGCTTAGATAAGTGGACAGGGGGCGCGCAGCCCCAGCATTTT,CASSLDKWTGGAQPQHF
-,-,TRBJ1-2,TRBV14,TGTGCCAGCAGCCCGGGGGTTGATGGCTACACCTTC,CASSPGVDGYTF